The 8 T cell receptor beta chains given below trace back to one sample, sequenced in a study of cytomegalovirus exposure and HLA in healthy donors. Profiled with immunoSEQ multiplex PCR; TCRdb holds only in-frame clones, not every one. Among some 70,000 clones listed, 70% to 90% were seen once. Sequenced sample: PBMCs. Receptors originate from a man aged 30 to 45 in good health and CMV-seronegative.

As DNA, the CDR3 is TGTGCCAGCAGAACCTCGGGTAGCGGGCCTTACGAGCAGTACGTC. Protein product: CASRTSGSGPYEQYV. The chain has TRBV28 and TRBJ2-7; TRBD2 agrees at 7 bases. Trimming took 6 bases from V and 4 from J; bases not matched to a gene: 12. This CDR3 comprises 15 residues. CDR1 is MDHEN and CDR2 is SYDVKM in the germline V gene.

The chain has TRBV7-3 and TRBJ2-1, with TRBD2 as a possible D gene (5 bases). The CDR3 runs 17 residues. V lost 3 bases and J lost 0, with 15 bases in between. CDR1 and CDR2 (germline): SGHTA, FQGTGA. CDR3 loop: CASSFRSGAGSYNEQFF. The CDR3 DNA follows: TGTGCCAGCAGCTTTCGGAGCGGTGCAGGCTCCTACAATGAGCAGTTCTTC. The variable domain in full, completed from reference TRBV7-3 and TRBJ2-1, reads GAGVSQTPSNKVTEKGKYVELRCDPISGHTALYWYRQSLGQGPEFLIYFQGTGAADDSGLPNDRFFAVRPEGSVSTLKIQRTERGDSAVYLCASSFRSGAGSYNEQFFGPGTRLTVL.

This chain links TRBV4-3 with TRBJ1-5, with 9 bases that match TRBD1. From germline, CDR1 is LGHNA and CDR2 YSLEER. With 3 bases clipped from V and 11 bases from J, the junction kept 5 bases outside the gene matches. The CDR3 runs 13 residues. CDR3 coding DNA: TGCGCCAGCAGCCAGACGCGGGACAGGGCCCAGCATTTT. Encoded protein: CASSQTRDRAQHF.

The chain uses TRBV6-6 and TRBJ2-7; weak D call: TRBD1 (6 bases). V was trimmed by 6 bases and J by 5 bases, leaving 20 bases between them. This CDR3 spans 15 amino acids. Per the germline V gene, CDR1 is MNHNY and CDR2 is SVGAGI (reference sequence). The CDR3 region has the DNA TGTGCCAGCAGCCATAAAGCCGGGACATTCCACGAGCAGTACTTC. Its translation: CASSHKAGTFHEQYF.

V gene TRBV7-9 combines with J gene TRBJ2-2; 9 bases match TRBD1. Trimming at V came to 5 bases and at J to 4 bases, leaving 8 bases not matched to a gene. The germline gives CDR1 SEHNR, CDR2 FQNEAQ (reference sequence). This CDR3 contains 16 residues. The CDR3 reads CASSPPGQGGTGELFF. CDR3 DNA sequence: TGTGCCAGCAGCCCACCGGGACAGGGAGGCACCGGGGAGCTGTTTTTT.

This clone has only one observation. The chain recombines TRBV6-5 with TRBJ2-2, with 7 bases lining up with TRBD1. Germline CDR1 and CDR2: MNHEY and SVGAGI. Trimming cost V 6 bases and J 2 bases; bases outside gene matches: 6. This CDR3 comprises 15 residues. CDR3 in DNA: TGTGCCAGCAGCTCCGGGACAGTAAACACCGGGGAGCTGTTTTTT. It translates to CASSSGTVNTGELFF.

This chain links TRBV19 with TRBJ2-3; TRBD2 agrees at 7 bases. The CDR3 sequence is 14 residues long. Germline V CDR1 and CDR2: LNHDA, SQIVND (reference sequence). Unmatched junction bases numbered 10, after V lost 7 bases and J lost 6 bases. CDR3 coding DNA: TGTGCCAGTACTACTAGCGTGCTTCGGGATACGCAGTATTTT. The encoded protein is CASTTSVLRDTQYF.

This chain connects TRBV15 to TRBJ2-4; 7 nucleotides align to TRBD2. The trim removed 0 bases at V and 5 bases at J, leaving 10 bases unmatched. The CDR3 length is 17 residues. Germline V gene sequence: CDR1 LNHNV, CDR2 YYDKDF (reference sequence). CDR3 nucleotides: TGTGCCACCAGCAGAGATGTGGGGGGGAGGTCCGAAAACATTCAGTACTTC. Translation: CATSRDVGGRSENIQYF. Looking up the rest from reference TRBV15 and TRBJ2-4 gives the full variable domain: DAMVIQNPRYQVTQFGKPVTLSCSQTLNHNVMYWYQQKSSQAPKLLFHYYDKDFNNEADTPDNFQSRRPNTSFCFLDIRSPGLGDTAMYLCATSRDVGGRSENIQYFGAGTRLSVL.